This entry lists 30 T cell receptor beta chains sequenced from one sample in a study of T cells in women clearing cervical HPV infection. Profiling relied on immunoSEQ multiplex PCR, and the TCRdb table lists in-frame clones only, not all of them. This sample's clone table lists about 12,000 clones. Material: blood buffy coat. These receptors were collected from a woman between 18 and 70 years old with a cervical HPV16 infection that either progressed to CIN3+ or cleared (not recorded which).

Note on this clone: The read is 3 residues too short to cover the CDR3 end, so that end is filled in from the germline J gene. The V gene is TRBV10-3, the J gene TRBJ1-5; 8 bases line up with TRBD1. The CDR3 has 14 residues. V shed 6 bases, J shed 1 base, and the junction held 2 bases outside the gene matches. Germline assignment: CDR1 ENHRY and CDR2 SYGVKD. The CDR3 loop reads CAISRGQSNQPQHF. CDR3 bases read: TGTGCCATCAGCAGGGGGCAAAGCAATCAGCCC.

A remark on this clone: The read ends 3 residues before the CDR3 terminus; that terminus is restored from the germline J gene. The chain links TRBV27 to TRBJ1-2, with 7 positions matching TRBD1. From germline, CDR1 is MNHEY and CDR2 SMNVEV (reference sequence). This CDR3 is 15 amino acids long. V lost 3 bases to trimming and J lost 2 bases; unmatched junction nucleotides: 6. The CDR3 here is CASSLGPGQNYGYTF. Partial CDR3 DNA: TGTGCCAGCAGTTTGGGACCGGGACAGAACTATGGC.

In the case of this clone: The DNA ends 3 residues before the CDR3 does, and the rest of the CDR3 is filled in from the germline J gene. The J gene is TRBJ1-2, the V gene TRBV4-1; 8 nucleotides match TRBD1. CDR1 MGHRA and CDR2 YSYEKL come from the germline V gene. This CDR3 comprises 15 residues. The CDR3 sequence: CASSHFGQGIDRYTF. The sequenced part of the CDR3 DNA is TGCGCCAGCAGCCACTTCGGACAGGGTATCGATCGC.

The sequenced CDR3 bases are TGTGCCAGCAGCTTGGCCGGCACAGATACG. The encoded protein is CASSLAGTDT. The CDR3, in full, reads CASSLAGTDTQYF. The J gene is TRBJ2-3, the V gene TRBV5-4; D remains unclear. The read ends 3 residues shy of where the CDR3 ends; the end is completed using the germline J gene. This CDR3 contains 13 residues. Germline assignment: CDR1 SGHNT and CDR2 YYREEE (reference sequence). Trimming removed 0 bases at V and 1 base at J, with 3 bases between.

Regarding this clone: Coverage ceases 3 residues before the CDR3 finishes, and the germline J gene fills in the end. The chain carries TRBV5-4 and TRBJ1-6; 8 positions match TRBD1. CDR1 and CDR2 from the germline V gene are SGHNT and YYREEE (reference sequence). This CDR3 contains 16 residues. J was trimmed by 3 bases and V by 4 bases; bases with no gene match: 6. The sequenced CDR3 bases are TGTGCCAGCAGCGGGACAGGTTCCCTCTATAATTCACCC. As protein: CASSGTGSLYNSP. The complete CDR3 reads CASSGTGSLYNSPLHF.

A note on this clone: The read comes to an end 3 residues before the CDR3 does, leaving the germline J gene to fill in the end. The chain combines TRBV5-4 with TRBJ2-7; D is uncertain. The CDR3 has 13 residues. Germline CDR1 is SGHNT and CDR2 is YYREEE (reference sequence). V dropped 5 bases and J dropped 6 bases, with 15 bases sitting between them. CDR3 sequence: CASSPGRIGEQYF. Incomplete CDR3 DNA: TGTGCCAGCAGTCCAGGCAGGATCGGCGAG.

To note about this clone: The read is 3 residues too short to cover the CDR3 end, so that end is filled in from the germline J gene. The J gene is TRBJ2-5, the V gene TRBV29-1, with a possible D match to TRBD2 (6 bases). The V gene's germline CDR1 is SQVTM and CDR2 ANQGSEA. The CDR3 has 16 amino acids. The germline V and J ends were trimmed by 4 bases and 1 base, with 19 bases remaining between them. The CDR3 sequence is CSVGRELAETQETQYF. The DNA read from the CDR3 is TGCAGCGTTGGTAGAGAACTAGCAGAAACCCAAGAGACC.

Notes on this clone: Coverage ceases 3 residues before the CDR3 finishes, and the germline J gene fills in the end. The chain carries TRBV7-9 and TRBJ2-4; D is possibly TRBD1 (6 bases). This CDR3 comprises 14 residues. CDR1 is SEHNR, CDR2 FQNEAQ, per germline (reference sequence). CDR3 DNA (partial): TGTGCCAGCAGCTTAGGACAGGTCGTTGGTGGT. Translating gives CASSLGQVVGG. The CDR3, in full, reads CASSLGQVVGGQYF.

Considering frequency, this clone is medium-sized. CDR3 DNA, as far as it was read: TGCGCCAGCAGGGGAGGACTAGCTACTAGCACAGATACG. It codes for CASRGGLATSTDT. The whole CDR3 sequence reads CASRGGLATSTDTQYF. V and J are TRBV5-1 and TRBJ2-3, with 8 positions matching TRBD2. The sequenced fragment ends 3 residues before the CDR3 boundary, so the rest is inferred from the germline J gene. In germline, CDR1 is SGHRS, CDR2 YFSETQ. The CDR3 is made up of 16 amino acids. J gave up 0 bases and V 5 bases, and 8 bases lay outside the gene matches. Together with reference TRBV5-1 and TRBJ2-3, the CDR3 gives the full variable domain: KAGVTQTPRYLIKTRGQQVTLSCSPISGHRSVSWYQQTPGQGLQFLFEYFSETQRNKGNFPGRFSGRQFSNSRSEMNVSTLELGDSALYLCASRGGLATSTDTQYFGPGTRLTVL.

As to this clone: The CDR3 is cut off 3 residues early in the read; its end comes from the germline J gene. The chain has TRBV14 and TRBJ1-2; D perhaps matches TRBD1 (5 bases). Looked up from germline, CDR1 is SGHDN and CDR2 is FVKESK. The CDR3 spans 13 residues. Between the trimmed V and J ends, which lost 1 base and 3 bases, there was a span of 6 bases. CDR3 DNA (partial): TGTGCCAGCAGCCAAGGAGGGGACTATGGC. This sequence encodes CASSQGGDYG. The whole CDR3 sequence is CASSQGGDYGYTF.

Remarks on this clone: Read data end 3 residues before the CDR3 end; the end is taken from the germline J gene. This sequence joins TRBV7-9 and TRBJ2-5, with 8 bases matching TRBD2. The CDR3 is 14 residues long. Germline V gene lookup returns CDR1 SEHNR and CDR2 FQNEAQ (reference sequence). J lost 4 bases, V lost 6 bases, and 7 bases had no gene match. The CDR3: CASRSGGLGETQYF. Partial CDR3 DNA: TGTGCCAGCAGATCGGGGGGGCTAGGAGAGACC.

With regard to this clone: Read data end 3 residues before the CDR3 end; the end is taken from the germline J gene. The rearrangement links TRBV7-8 to TRBJ2-3; D is perhaps TRBD2 (6 bases). Germline CDR1 reads SGHVS; CDR2 reads FQNEAQ. The CDR3 consists of 16 residues. Trimming cost V 5 bases and J 2 bases, with 17 bases left between them. The sequenced part of the CDR3 DNA is TGTGCCAGCAGCCCGAGGCTGGGGGGAAACACAGATACG. Translating it yields CASSPRLGGNTDT. The complete CDR3 protein is CASSPRLGGNTDTQYF.

This CDR3 is CASSWDNNDYTF. CDR3 DNA (partial): TGTGCCAGCAGCTGGGACAACAATGAC. The chain carries TRBV7-9 and TRBJ1-2; D is perhaps TRBD1 (6 bases). The sequenced fragment ends 3 residues before the CDR3 boundary, so the rest is inferred from the germline J gene. CDR1 SEHNR and CDR2 FQNEAQ come from the germline V gene (reference sequence). The length of the CDR3 is 12 residues.

As to this clone: From the germline J gene comes the end of the CDR3, since the read stops 3 residues before it. The chain links TRBV30 to TRBJ1-1; no reliable D call. From germline, CDR1 is GTSNPN and CDR2 SVGIG (reference sequence). The CDR3 is made up of 14 amino acids. V dropped 0 bases and J dropped 6 bases, with 14 bases sitting between them. CDR3 in amino acids: CAWSVGRKAPEAFF. The CDR3 DNA, read in part, is TGTGCCTGGAGTGTAGGCAGGAAAGCTCCTGAA.

Notes on this clone: The CDR3 end is not reached by the read, which stops 3 residues before it; the germline J gene fills it in. The chain is built from TRBV7-8 and TRBJ2-5, with D maybe TRBD2 (6 bases). The CDR3 contains 14 residues. V lost 5 bases and J 7 bases, leaving 17 bases between the germline ends. Germline V gene sequence: CDR1 SGHVS, CDR2 FQNEAQ. The CDR3 bases that were read are TGTGCCAGCAGCGCGGGACTCACCCGGGGGACC. Translating it yields CASSAGLTRGT. The complete CDR3 reads CASSAGLTRGTQYF.

In regard to this clone: The CDR3 is cut off 3 residues early in the read; its end comes from the germline J gene. This chain links TRBV7-3 with TRBJ2-1, with TRBD2 as a possible D gene (6 bases). Trimming stripped 1 base from V and 3 bases from J, with 10 bases between. CDR1 and CDR2 (germline): SGHTA, FQGTGA. The CDR3 has 15 residues. The CDR3 region is CASSLRQGGYNEQFF. Partial CDR3 DNA: TGTGCCAGCAGCTTAAGGCAGGGAGGCTACAATGAG.

Of note for this clone: The read finishes 3 residues shy of the CDR3 end, and the germline J gene is used to complete it. The chain uses TRBV20-1 and TRBJ2-6; 7 bases agree with TRBD1. The CDR3 runs 14 residues. J lost 2 bases, V lost 6 bases, and 4 bases had no gene match. CDR1 DFQATT and CDR2 SNEGSKA come from the germline V gene (reference sequence). Incomplete CDR3 DNA: TGCAGTGCGGTCGGGACAGCTGGGGCCAACGTC. It encodes CSAVGTAGANV. The entire CDR3 protein reads CSAVGTAGANVLTF.

To note about this clone: Read data end 3 residues before the CDR3 end; the end is taken from the germline J gene. This chain uses TRBV30 with TRBJ1-1, with D unclear. V was pared by 3 bases and J by 7 bases, with 9 bases between. The length of the CDR3 is 11 residues. The germline V gene has CDR1 GTSNPN and CDR2 SVGIG (reference sequence). CDR3 amino acids: CAWSQAIEAFF. The part of the CDR3 DNA that was read is TGTGCCTGGAGCCAGGCTATTGAA. Full variable domain (outside the CDR3, taken from reference TRBV30 and TRBJ1-1): SQTIHQWPATLVQPVGSPLSLECTVEGTSNPNLYWYRQAAGRGLQLLFYSVGIGQISSEVPQNLSASRPQDRQFILSSKKLLLSDSGFYLCAWSQAIEAFFGQGTRLTVV.

Comments on this clone: The CDR3 is cut off 3 residues early in the read; its end comes from the germline J gene. The rearrangement uses TRBV20-1 and TRBJ1-5, with D possibly TRBD1 on 5 matching bases. Germline lookup yields CDR1 DFQATT and CDR2 SNEGSKA (reference sequence). The ends were cut back, 0 bases at V and 3 bases at J, with 15 bases in the middle. The CDR3 loop spans 16 amino acids. CDR3 protein: CSARDRRRQNNQPQHF. Partial CDR3 DNA: TGCAGTGCTAGAGATCGCCGCAGACAGAACAATCAGCCC.

Worth noting for this clone: Read sequence stops 3 residues before the CDR3 end, and the germline J gene provides the missing end. V usage is TRBV20-1 and J usage is TRBJ1-5; D unclear. The V end was cut by 6 bases, the J end by 5 bases, with 11 bases between. CDR1 is DFQATT and CDR2 is SNEGSKA in the germline V gene (reference sequence). The CDR3 length is 12 residues. CDR3 DNA (partial): TGCAGTGCCGGGCGGACTGATCAGCCC. Protein: CSAGRTDQP. Given in full, the CDR3 is CSAGRTDQPQHF.

About this clone itself: Coverage ceases 3 residues before the CDR3 finishes, and the germline J gene fills in the end. J is TRBJ1-1 and V is TRBV19, with a possible D match to TRBD1 (6 bases). Trimming took 6 bases from V and 0 from J, leaving 14 bases between them. The germline V gene has CDR1 LNHDA and CDR2 SQIVND (reference sequence). This CDR3 has 15 residues. The sequenced part of the CDR3 DNA is TGTGCCAGTAGAAGGGGGACGTTCATGAACACTGAA. The encoded protein is CASRRGTFMNTE. The complete CDR3 protein is CASRRGTFMNTEAFF. Full variable domain (remainder filled in from reference TRBV19 and TRBJ1-1): DGGITQSPKYLFRKEGQNVTLSCEQNLNHDAMYWYRQDPGQGLRLIYYSQIVNDFQKGDIAEGYSVSREKKESFPLTVTSAQKNPTAFYLCASRRGTFMNTEAFFGQGTRLTVV.

A remark on this clone: With the read ending 3 residues before the CDR3 end, the germline J gene is used to fill in that end. The chain couples TRBV5-6 to TRBJ2-3; D call uncertain. The CDR3 totals 11 residues. The germline V and J ends were trimmed by 3 bases and 8 bases, with 7 bases remaining between them. CDR1 is SGHDT and CDR2 is YYEEEE in the germline V gene. CDR3 bases read: TGTGCCAGCAGCTCTCCAGGTACG. It encodes CASSSPGT. The full CDR3 protein is CASSSPGTQYF.

Worth noting for this clone: The CDR3 goes on 3 residues after the read ends, and that part is filled in from the germline J gene. The chain recombines TRBV2 with TRBJ2-2; 8 bases fit TRBD2. The CDR3 covers 15 residues. The germline gives CDR1 SNHLY, CDR2 FYNNEI. V lost 2 bases and J lost 7; bases outside the gene matches: 6. The DNA read from the CDR3 is TGTGCCAGCAGTGAAAGAACTAGCGGTGTCGGGGAG. Its translation is CASSERTSGVGE. The complete CDR3 reads CASSERTSGVGELFF. Complete variable domain (other parts from reference TRBV2 and TRBJ2-2): EPEVTQTPSHQVTQMGQEVILRCVPISNHLYFYWYRQILGQKVEFLVSFYNNEISEKSEIFDDQFSVERPDGSNFTLKIRSTKLEDSAMYFCASSERTSGVGELFFGEGSRLTVL.

With regard to this clone: The observed sequence ends 3 residues before the CDR3 terminus, with the missing tail filled in from the germline J gene. The gene calls are TRBV2 and TRBJ1-6, with unresolved D. Germline lookup yields CDR1 SNHLY and CDR2 FYNNEI. This CDR3 is built from 12 residues. The sequenced part of the CDR3 DNA is TGTGCCAGCAGTGAAAATATTTCCCCC. Translation: CASSENISP. The CDR3 as a whole reads CASSENISPLHF.

Notes on this clone: The DNA ends 3 residues before the CDR3 does, and the rest of the CDR3 is filled in from the germline J gene. V usage is TRBV28 and J usage is TRBJ2-6; D is perhaps TRBD2 (5 bases). This CDR3 spans 15 amino acids. Trimming shortened V by 5 bases and J by 4 bases, and 12 bases separated the two germline ends. The germline V gene encodes CDR1 MDHEN and CDR2 SYDVKM. The CDR3: CASSVGVAGANVLTF. CDR3 DNA (partial): TGTGCCAGCAGTGTCGGGGTAGCAGGGGCCAACGTC.

Note on this clone: Read coverage stops 3 residues before the CDR3 terminus; the germline J gene supplies the remainder. The chain uses TRBV5-1 and TRBJ2-7; TRBD1 might be the D (6 bases). Germline V gene data show CDR1 as SGHRS and CDR2 as YFSETQ. This CDR3 comprises 16 residues. V was cut by 0 bases and J by 1 base, with 14 bases left in between. The CDR3 sequence is CASSLGAGVVSYEQYF. The CDR3 bases that were read are TGCGCCAGCAGCTTGGGGGCAGGGGTCGTATCCTACGAG.

To note about this clone: The read falls 3 residues short of the CDR3 end, and the missing part is taken from the germline J gene. The chain recombines TRBV27 with TRBJ2-7, with D possibly called TRBD1 or TRBD2 (5 bases each). Trimming removed 0 bases at V and 4 bases at J, with 10 bases between. Per germline, CDR1 MNHEY and CDR2 SMNVEV (reference sequence). This CDR3 region has 14 residues. The part of the CDR3 DNA that was read is TGTGCCAGCAGTTTATCCAGGGAGTCTTACGAG. This codes for CASSLSRESYE. The complete CDR3 sequence is CASSLSRESYEQYF.

Concerning this clone: The sequenced fragment ends 3 residues before the CDR3 boundary, so the rest is inferred from the germline J gene. The V gene is TRBV5-1, the J gene TRBJ1-5; D gene ambiguous. The V gene lost 7 bases and the J gene lost 0 bases, with 8 bases spanning the gap. The CDR3 runs to 13 residues. Germline V lookup: CDR1 SGHRS, CDR2 YFSETQ. The sequenced part of the CDR3 DNA is TGCGCCAGCGCAGAGTATAGCAATCAGCCC. This sequence encodes CASAEYSNQP. The CDR3 in full is CASAEYSNQPQHF.

A word on this clone: The sequence runs out 3 residues before the end of the CDR3; the remainder is reconstructed from the germline J gene. This chain uses TRBV9 with TRBJ2-1; D not certain. Deletions cut 3 bases from V and 6 bases from J, with 4 bases between. In germline, CDR1 is SGDLS, CDR2 YYNGEE. CDR3 size: 11 residues. Partial CDR3 DNA: TGTGCCAGCAGCGGGGCCAATGAG. Amino acid sequence: CASSGANE. The entire CDR3 reads CASSGANEQFF.

The CDR3 sequence: CATDSTDNQPQHF. The CDR3 DNA, read in part, is TGTGCCACCGACTCGACGGATAATCAGCCC. V and J are TRBV19 and TRBJ1-5; D gene unclear. The read ends 3 residues shy of where the CDR3 ends; the end is completed using the germline J gene. Germline V gives CDR1 LNHDA, CDR2 SQIVND (reference sequence). The CDR3 is made up of 13 amino acids. V was pared by 10 bases and J by 4 bases, with 14 bases between.